This is a list of T cell receptor beta chains from one sample in a study of sequential checkpoint blockade in melanoma. Repertoires were generated with immunoSEQ multiplex PCR, while TCRdb's copy carries only in-frame clones and drops some. The sample records over 25,000 clones, more than 65% being singletons. This material consisted of CD8+ T cells sorted from blood (inferred from file names), taken from a patient given nivolumab and ipilimumab in sequence. These receptors all stem from a human donor with melanoma. Both conserved end residues are part of each CDR3. The order of the fields is CDR3 protein, CDR3 DNA, V gene, D gene, clone size, J gene. The D gene is left open where the match is weak. Rows give clone size only sometimes, using once, few, many, or a class for an expanded clone.

CDR3: CASSSAERTGYAFF; DNA: TGTGCCAGTAGCAGCGCTGAGAGGACAGGGTACGCTTTCTTT; V: TRBV19; D: TRBD1; size: NA; J: TRBJ1-1
CDR3: CATSEDRTFYGYTF; DNA: TGTGCCACCAGCGAGGACAGGACGTTCTATGGCTACACCTTC; V: TRBV15; D: TRBD1; size: NA; J: TRBJ1-2
CDR3: CASSYVQGNTEAFF; DNA: TGCGCCAGCAGCTACGTACAGGGAAACACTGAAGCTTTCTTT; V: TRBV4-1; D: NA; size: NA; J: TRBJ1-1
CDR3: CASSYSSYQPQHF; DNA: TGTGCCAGCAGTTACTCGAGCTATCAGCCCCAGCATTTT; V: TRBV6-5; D: NA; size: NA; J: TRBJ1-5
CDR3: CASSLAAGYEQYF; DNA: TGTGCCAGCAGCTTGGCGGCAGGCTACGAGCAGTACTTC; V: TRBV5-6; D: NA; size: once; J: TRBJ2-7
CDR3: CASSNLGPGTGWDTEAFF; DNA: TGTGCCAGCAGCAATCTAGGCCCCGGGACAGGGTGGGACACTGAAGCTTTCTTT; V: TRBV7-2; D: TRBD1; size: NA; J: TRBJ1-1
CDR3: CAWSVLSEAFF; DNA: TGTGCCTGGAGTGTACTAAGTGAAGCTTTCTTT; V: TRBV30; D: NA; size: medium-sized; J: TRBJ1-1
CDR3: CASSSPRGSGDLYEQYF; DNA: TGTGCCAGCAGCTCCCCCCGAGGTAGCGGGGATCTTTACGAGCAGTACTTC; V: TRBV7-9; D: TRBD2; size: NA; J: TRBJ2-7
CDR3: CAISDSGTGRNQPQHF; DNA: TGTGCCATCAGTGACTCCGGGACAGGACGAAATCAGCCCCAGCATTTT; V: TRBV10-3; D: TRBD1; size: NA; J: TRBJ1-5
CDR3: CASSFLTDSNQPQHF; DNA: TGTGCCAGCAGTTTTTTAACAGATAGCAATCAGCCCCAGCATTTT; V: TRBV27; D: NA; size: NA; J: TRBJ1-5
CDR3: CASSGRVDSTYEQYF; DNA: TGTGCCAGCAGCGGGAGGGTAGACTCGACCTACGAGCAGTACTTC; V: TRBV9; D: NA; size: few; J: TRBJ2-7
CDR3: CASRELAGFYEQYF; DNA: TGTGCCAGCCGAGAACTAGCGGGTTTCTACGAGCAGTACTTC; V: TRBV28; D: TRBD2; size: NA; J: TRBJ2-7
CDR3: CASSLYGLAGNQPQHF; DNA: TGTGCCAGCAGTTTATATGGCTTGGCAGGGAATCAGCCCCAGCATTTT; V: TRBV27; D: NA; size: once; J: TRBJ1-5
CDR3: CASSLSRAAPYEQYF; DNA: TGTGCCAGCAGTCTTTCCCGCGCGGCTCCCTACGAGCAGTACTTC; V: TRBV27; D: NA; size: NA; J: TRBJ2-7
CDR3: CASSYSWQGAGGELFF; DNA: TGTGCCAGCAGTTACTCGTGGCAGGGGGCGGGCGGGGAGCTGTTTTTT; V: TRBV6-5; D: TRBD1; size: NA; J: TRBJ2-2
CDR3: CASSWDRASGELFF; DNA: TGTGCCAGCAGTTGGGACAGGGCCTCCGGGGAGCTGTTTTTT; V: TRBV6-6; D: TRBD1; size: NA; J: TRBJ2-2
CDR3: CASSQVSGQGFDTGELFF; DNA: TGCGCCAGCAGCCAAGTATCAGGACAGGGTTTTGACACCGGGGAGCTGTTTTTT; V: TRBV4-3; D: TRBD1; size: NA; J: TRBJ2-2
CDR3: CASRDQEADSYEQYF; DNA: TGTGCCAGCAGGGACCAGGAGGCAGACTCCTACGAGCAGTACTTC; V: TRBV2; D: NA; size: few; J: TRBJ2-7
CDR3: CASSPGHINQPQHF; DNA: TGTGCCAGCAGCCCCGGACATATCAATCAGCCCCAGCATTTT; V: TRBV6-5; D: NA; size: NA; J: TRBJ1-5
CDR3: CASSGDRGRGEQYF; DNA: TGTGCCAGCAGTGGGGACAGGGGGCGGGGAGAGCAGTACTTC; V: TRBV27; D: TRBD1; size: NA; J: TRBJ2-7
CDR3: CASSGGQGFIQPQHF; DNA: TGTGCCAGCAGTGGGGGACAGGGTTTTATTCAGCCCCAGCATTTT; V: TRBV28; D: TRBD1; size: NA; J: TRBJ1-5
CDR3: CASSSRDRAYEQYF; DNA: TGCGCCAGCAGCTCCCGGGACAGGGCCTACGAGCAGTACTTC; V: TRBV5-1; D: TRBD1; size: NA; J: TRBJ2-7
CDR3: CASSYLGTDNEKLFF; DNA: TGTGCCAGCAGTTACCTAGGGACAGATAATGAAAAACTGTTTTTT; V: TRBV6-5; D: TRBD1; size: NA; J: TRBJ1-4
CDR3: CASSLGPRGLNTEAFF; DNA: TGCGCCAGCAGCTTGGGGCCCAGGGGACTGAACACTGAAGCTTTCTTT; V: TRBV5-1; D: NA; size: NA; J: TRBJ1-1
CDR3: CAVQGGTEAFF; DNA: TGTGCCGTACAGGGGGGGACTGAAGCTTTCTTT; V: TRBV7-9; D: TRBD1; size: medium-sized; J: TRBJ1-1
CDR3: CASRNPGTGVPYEQYF; DNA: TGTGCCAGTAGGAACCCCGGGACAGGGGTTCCCTACGAGCAGTACTTC; V: TRBV19; D: TRBD1; size: NA; J: TRBJ2-7
CDR3: CASSAGTGGRETQYF; DNA: TGTGCCAGCAGTGCAGGGACAGGGGGCCGAGAGACCCAGTACTTC; V: TRBV28; D: TRBD1; size: few; J: TRBJ2-5
CDR3: CASSRETGLNEKLFF; DNA: TGCGCCAGCAGCCGCGAGACAGGGTTGAATGAAAAACTGTTTTTT; V: TRBV4-3; D: TRBD1; size: NA; J: TRBJ1-4
CDR3: CASSLRDRGGEQYF; DNA: TGTGCCAGCAGTTTACGGGACAGGGGCGGCGAGCAGTACTTC; V: TRBV28; D: TRBD1; size: NA; J: TRBJ2-7
CDR3: CATSTGQFNQPQHF; DNA: TGTGCCACCAGCACCGGACAGTTTAATCAGCCCCAGCATTTT; V: TRBV15; D: NA; size: NA; J: TRBJ1-5
CDR3: CACSRVNRVYEQYF; DNA: TGTGCCTGTAGCAGGGTAAACCGGGTATACGAGCAGTACTTC; V: TRBV30; D: NA; size: NA; J: TRBJ2-7
CDR3: CASSFLGTYEQYF; DNA: TGTGCCAGCAGTTTTCTAGGAACCTACGAGCAGTACTTC; V: TRBV28; D: NA; size: medium-sized; J: TRBJ2-7
CDR3: CAIMPTRGVDENEQFF; DNA: TGTGCCATCATGCCCACCCGGGGGGTCGACGAAAATGAGCAGTTCTTC; V: TRBV10-3; D: TRBD2; size: NA; J: TRBJ2-1
CDR3: CAWSPDRGLYEQYF; DNA: TGTGCCTGGAGTCCGGACAGGGGGCTCTACGAGCAGTACTTC; V: TRBV30; D: TRBD1; size: once; J: TRBJ2-7
CDR3: CASSVSGIYEQYF; DNA: TGTGCCAGCAGTGTTTCAGGGATCTACGAGCAGTACTTC; V: TRBV6-1; D: NA; size: NA; J: TRBJ2-7
CDR3: CASRALAQGEDSPLHF; DNA: TGTGCCAGCAGGGCCTTGGCACAGGGGGAGGATTCACCCCTCCACTTT; V: TRBV6-6; D: TRBD1; size: NA; J: TRBJ1-6
CDR3: CASGLGAGYEQYF; DNA: TGTGCCTCGGGACTCGGGGCAGGGTACGAGCAGTACTTC; V: TRBV5-4; D: NA; size: NA; J: TRBJ2-7
CDR3: CASSLSGVLYGYTF; DNA: TGTGCCAGCAGCTTATCCGGAGTACTCTATGGCTACACCTTC; V: TRBV7-9; D: NA; size: few; J: TRBJ1-2
CDR3: CASSPTPRRDGYTF; DNA: TGTGCCAGCAGCCCAACCCCCAGGAGGGACGGCTACACCTTC; V: TRBV11-1; D: NA; size: NA; J: TRBJ1-2
CDR3: CASSRPGHPGTQYF; DNA: TGTGCCAGCAGCCGCCCGGGACATCCCGGAACGCAGTATTTT; V: TRBV14; D: NA; size: NA; J: TRBJ2-3
CDR3: CASKGQGNQPQHF; DNA: TGTGCCAGCAAGGGACAGGGCAATCAGCCCCAGCATTTT; V: TRBV27; D: TRBD1; size: NA; J: TRBJ1-5
CDR3: CASGPGGSYNEQFF; DNA: TGTGCCAGCGGTCCGGGGGGCTCCTACAATGAGCAGTTCTTC; V: TRBV6-5; D: TRBD2; size: NA; J: TRBJ2-1